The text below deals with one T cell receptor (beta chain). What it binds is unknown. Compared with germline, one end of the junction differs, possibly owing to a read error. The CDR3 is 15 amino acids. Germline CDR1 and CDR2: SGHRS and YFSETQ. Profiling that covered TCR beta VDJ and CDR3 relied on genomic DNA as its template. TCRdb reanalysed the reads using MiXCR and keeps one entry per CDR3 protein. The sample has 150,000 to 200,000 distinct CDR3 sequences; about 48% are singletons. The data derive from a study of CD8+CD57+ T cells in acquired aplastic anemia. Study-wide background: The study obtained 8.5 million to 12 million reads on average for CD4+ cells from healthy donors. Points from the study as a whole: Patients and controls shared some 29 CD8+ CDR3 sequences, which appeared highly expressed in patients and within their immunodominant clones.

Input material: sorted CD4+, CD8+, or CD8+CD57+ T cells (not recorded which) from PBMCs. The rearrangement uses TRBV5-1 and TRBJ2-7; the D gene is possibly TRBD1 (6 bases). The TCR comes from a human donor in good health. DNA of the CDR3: TGTGCCAGCAGCCCCGGACAGTTGGACCCCTACGAGCAGTACTTC. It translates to CASSPGQLDPYEQYF. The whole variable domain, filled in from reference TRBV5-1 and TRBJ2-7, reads KAGVTQTPRYLIKTRGQQVTLSCSPISGHRSVSWYQQTPGQGLQFLFEYFSETQRNKGNFPGRFSGRQFSNSRSEMNVSTLELGDSALYLCASSPGQLDPYEQYFGPGTRLTVT.